The entry that follows covers one T cell receptor (beta chain) sequence. What it binds is not known. Naive CD4+ cells had CD25+ Tregs removed. After constant-region reverse-primer amplification, full-length variable regions underwent semi-nested PCR with Nested Universal Primer A. TCRdb reprocessed the 5' RACE reads via MiXCR and lists one record per CDR3 protein. The data contain about 54,000 distinct CDR3 sequences, roughly a sixth of them seen just once; the ten biggest clones take up around 2%. Study-level findings and limits: Whole repertoires were not studied in the larger cohort, only one V-J beta rearrangement. Tumor Treg TCRs overlapped most with tumor naive CD4+ cells.

Germline CDR1 reads MNHNS; CDR2 reads SASEGT. V shed 7 bases and J shed 6 bases, with 13 bases lying between them. The CDR3 contains 12 residues. This clonotype was sampled from a female donor with breast cancer. Sequences were obtained from naive CD4+ T cells sorted from blood. Subset meaning: naive CD4+ T cells, CD4+CD45RA+CD25-. V gene TRBV6-1 combines with J gene TRBJ2-7, with D possibly being TRBD1 (6 bases). This CDR3 is CASTNAGVEQYF. The CDR3 DNA sequence: TGTGCCAGCACTAATGCAGGGGTCGAGCAGTACTTC.